Following are 5 T cell receptor beta chains from one sample sequenced in a study of blood T cells in healthy people across ages. With a J-beta primer mix and a sample-barcoded 5' primer, a second PCR ran about 7 to 11 cycles. TCRdb independently ran MiXCR on the 5' RACE reads; one entry per CDR3 protein. The data contain some 850,000 distinct CDR3 sequences, 25% to 30% of them singletons. These data are also associated with another study on T cells of mothers and their children.

The sample consisted of blood. All receptors derive from a boy younger than 18 in good health.

This clonotype has just a few counts. This rearrangement joins TRBV7-6 to TRBJ2-3; D not resolved. The CDR3 runs to 12 residues. CDR1 and CDR2 (germline): SGHVS, FNYEAQ. With 10 bases removed from V and 3 bases from J, the gap between germline ends came to 11 bases. Here the CDR3 DNA reads TGTGCCACCGCACAGTGGACAGATACGCAGTATTTT. It is translated as CATAQWTDTQYF.

In regard to this clonotype: The junction differs from germline at one of its ends, possibly a read error. This chain uses TRBV7-7 with TRBJ2-5; TRBD2 aligns across 7 bases. The CDR3 spans 15 residues. CDR1 is SSHAT and CDR2 is FNYEAQ in the germline V gene (reference sequence). CDR3 region: CASSLSITGGETQYF. As DNA, the CDR3 is TGTGCTAGCAGCCTGAGCATCACCGGGGGGGAGACCCAGTACTTC.

The CDR3 loop is CASSRRAGTATNEKLFF. In DNA, the CDR3 is TGCGCCAGCAGCCGCCGGGCGGGAACTGCAACTAATGAAAAACTGTTTTTT. The chain combines TRBV4-1 with TRBJ1-4, with unresolved D. Germline CDR1 and CDR2: MGHRA and YSYEKL. The V and J ends lost 4 bases and 0 bases respectively, with 15 bases between them. CDR3 size: 17 residues.

In this sample, this clonotype turned up once. The chain joins TRBV10-3 to TRBJ1-1; 7 bases agree with TRBD1. Per the germline V gene, CDR1 is ENHRY and CDR2 is SYGVKD. J was trimmed by 5 bases and V by 8 bases; bases with no gene match: 8. The CDR3 totals 13 residues. CDR3 protein: CAIQDRVETEAFF. Written as DNA, the CDR3 is TGTGCCATCCAAGACAGGGTAGAAACTGAAGCTTTCTTT.

The rearrangement joins TRBV9 to TRBJ2-5; 8 nucleotides line up with TRBD2. Germline-derived CDR1 and CDR2 are SGDLS and YYNGEE. Trimming removed 0 bases from V and 1 base from J; junction bases left unmatched: 5. CDR3 length equals 16 residues. The CDR3 loop reads CASSVGGGGTQETQYF. The CDR3 DNA follows: TGTGCCAGCAGCGTAGGTGGCGGGGGGACCCAAGAGACCCAGTACTTC.